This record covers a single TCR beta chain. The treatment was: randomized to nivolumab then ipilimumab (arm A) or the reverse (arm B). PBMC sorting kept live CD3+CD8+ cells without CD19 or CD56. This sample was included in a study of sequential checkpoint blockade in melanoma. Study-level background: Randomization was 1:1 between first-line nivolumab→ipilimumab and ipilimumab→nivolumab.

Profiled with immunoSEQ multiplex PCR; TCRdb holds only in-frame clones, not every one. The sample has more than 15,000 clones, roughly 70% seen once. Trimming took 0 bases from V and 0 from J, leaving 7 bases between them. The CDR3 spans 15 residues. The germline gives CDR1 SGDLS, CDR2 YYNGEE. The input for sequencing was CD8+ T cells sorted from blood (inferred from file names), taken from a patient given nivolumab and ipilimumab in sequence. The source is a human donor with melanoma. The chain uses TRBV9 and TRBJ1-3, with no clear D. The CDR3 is CASSVGLSSGNTIYF. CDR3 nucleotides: TGTGCCAGCAGCGTAGGTCTGAGCTCTGGAAACACCATATATTTT. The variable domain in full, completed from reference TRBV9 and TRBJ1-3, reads DSGVTQTPKHLITATGQRVTLRCSPRSGDLSVYWYQQSLDQGLQFLIQYYNGEERAKGNILERFSAQQFPDLHSELNLSSLELGDSALYFCASSVGLSSGNTIYFGEGSWLTVV.